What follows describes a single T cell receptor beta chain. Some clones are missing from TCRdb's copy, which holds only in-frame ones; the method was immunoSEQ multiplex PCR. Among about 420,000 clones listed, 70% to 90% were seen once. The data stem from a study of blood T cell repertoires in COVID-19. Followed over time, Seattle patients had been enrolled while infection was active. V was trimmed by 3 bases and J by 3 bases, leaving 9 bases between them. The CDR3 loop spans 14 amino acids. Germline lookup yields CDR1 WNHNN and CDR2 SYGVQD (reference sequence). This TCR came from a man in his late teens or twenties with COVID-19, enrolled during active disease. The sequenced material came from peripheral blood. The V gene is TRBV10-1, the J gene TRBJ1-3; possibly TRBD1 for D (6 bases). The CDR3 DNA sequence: TGCGCCAGCAGTGACCGGGACATTGGAAACACCATATATTTT. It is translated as CASSDRDIGNTIYF.